The clone carrying this T cell receptor (beta chain) turned up a few times. These data belong to a study of shared clonotypes between healthy human individuals. Assay: immunoSEQ multiplex PCR; the TCRdb copy retains only in-frame clones and omits some. This sample carries hundreds of thousands of clones, about nine tenths of them seen once, and the ten largest clones take about 17%. Germline CDR1 is MNHNS and CDR2 is SASEGT. CDR3 length equals 19 residues. The V and J ends lost 4 bases and 5 bases, in that order; junction bases with no gene match: 23. The authors combined CD45RO+ cells with CCR7-negative CD45RA+ TemRA cells as CD8 memory.

This sequence originates from a man between 18 and 35 years old in good health. The chain employs TRBV6-1 and TRBJ2-7; 7 bases are shared with TRBD1. Sequences were obtained from memory CD8+ T cells sorted from blood. Subset described: CD45RO+ cells pooled with CCR7-negative TemRA cells. This CDR3 is CASSGHLRGRTGGEDEQYF. The CDR3 DNA reads as TGTGCCAGCAGTGGCCACCTTAGGGGAAGGACAGGTGGAGAGGACGAGCAGTACTTC.